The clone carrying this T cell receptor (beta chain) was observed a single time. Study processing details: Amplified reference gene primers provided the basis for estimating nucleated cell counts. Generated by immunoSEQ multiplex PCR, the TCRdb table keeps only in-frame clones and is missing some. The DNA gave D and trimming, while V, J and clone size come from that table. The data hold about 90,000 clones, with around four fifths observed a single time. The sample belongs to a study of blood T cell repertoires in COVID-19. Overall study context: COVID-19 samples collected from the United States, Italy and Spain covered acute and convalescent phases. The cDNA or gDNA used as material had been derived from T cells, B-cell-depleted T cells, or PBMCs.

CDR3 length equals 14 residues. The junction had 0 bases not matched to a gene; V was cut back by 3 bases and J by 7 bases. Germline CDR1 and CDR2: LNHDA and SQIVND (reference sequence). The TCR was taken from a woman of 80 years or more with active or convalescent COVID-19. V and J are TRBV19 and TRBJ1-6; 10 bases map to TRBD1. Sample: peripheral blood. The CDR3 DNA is TGTGCCAGTAGTATGGGACAGGGGAATTCACCCCTCCACTTT. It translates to CASSMGQGNSPLHF.